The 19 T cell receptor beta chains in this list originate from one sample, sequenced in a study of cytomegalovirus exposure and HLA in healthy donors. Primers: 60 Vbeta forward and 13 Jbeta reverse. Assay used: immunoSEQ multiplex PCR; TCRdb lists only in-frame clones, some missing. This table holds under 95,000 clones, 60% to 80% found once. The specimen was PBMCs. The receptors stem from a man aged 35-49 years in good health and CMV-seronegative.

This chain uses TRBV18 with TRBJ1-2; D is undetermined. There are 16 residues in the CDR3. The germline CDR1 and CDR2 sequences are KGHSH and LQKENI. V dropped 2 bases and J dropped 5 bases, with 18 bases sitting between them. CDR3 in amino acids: CASSPGSVNLAYGYTF. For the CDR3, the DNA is TGTGCCAGCTCACCAGGGAGCGTAAATCTGGCTTATGGCTACACCTTC.

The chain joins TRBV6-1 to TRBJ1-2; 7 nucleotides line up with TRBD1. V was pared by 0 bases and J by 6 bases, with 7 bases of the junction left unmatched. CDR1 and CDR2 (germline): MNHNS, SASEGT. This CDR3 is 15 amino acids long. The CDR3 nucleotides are TGTGCCAGCAGTGAAGCCTCGGACAGGATGGATGGCTACACCTTC. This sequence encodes CASSEASDRMDGYTF.

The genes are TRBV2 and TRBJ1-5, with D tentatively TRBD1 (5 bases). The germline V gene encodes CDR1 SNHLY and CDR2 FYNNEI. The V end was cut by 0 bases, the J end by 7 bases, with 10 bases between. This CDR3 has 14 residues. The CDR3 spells CASSEALRGQPQHF. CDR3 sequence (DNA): TGTGCCAGCAGTGAAGCGCTTCGGGGGCAGCCCCAGCATTTT.

DNA of the CDR3: TGTGCCAGCAGCTTAAAGGAGGGGGGGCGATGGACTGAAGCTTTCTTT. This sequence encodes CASSLKEGGRWTEAFF. The chain employs TRBV5-6 and TRBJ1-1; a possible D gene is TRBD1 (6 bases). CDR3 length: 16 amino acids. From germline, CDR1 is SGHDT and CDR2 YYEEEE. Between the trimmed V and J ends, which lost 2 bases and 5 bases, there was a span of 19 bases. Filled out from reference TRBV5-6 and TRBJ1-1, the complete variable domain reads DAGVTQSPTHLIKTRGQQVTLRCSPKSGHDTVSWYQQALGQGPQFIFQYYEEEERQRGNFPDRFSGHQFPNYSSELNVNALLLGDSALYLCASSLKEGGRWTEAFFGQGTRLTVV.

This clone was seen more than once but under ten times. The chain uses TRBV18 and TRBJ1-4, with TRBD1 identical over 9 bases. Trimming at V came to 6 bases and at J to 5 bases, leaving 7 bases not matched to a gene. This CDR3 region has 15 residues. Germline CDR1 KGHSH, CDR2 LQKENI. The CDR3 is CASSLAGTGNEKLFF. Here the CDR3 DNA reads TGTGCCAGCTCTCTCGCTGGGACAGGGAATGAAAAACTGTTTTTT.

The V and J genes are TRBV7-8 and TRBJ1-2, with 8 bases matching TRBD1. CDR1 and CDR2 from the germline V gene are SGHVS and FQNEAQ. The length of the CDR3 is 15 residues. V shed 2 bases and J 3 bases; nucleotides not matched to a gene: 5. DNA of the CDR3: TGTGCCAGCAGCTTAAGTCACAGGGGGGACTATGGCTACACCTTC. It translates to CASSLSHRGDYGYTF.

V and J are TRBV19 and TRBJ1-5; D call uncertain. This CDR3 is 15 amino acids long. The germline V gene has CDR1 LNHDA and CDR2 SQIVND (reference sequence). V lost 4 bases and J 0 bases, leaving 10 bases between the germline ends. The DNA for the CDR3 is TGTGCCAGTAGTAGGGGAGATCTTAGCAATCAGCCCCAGCATTTT. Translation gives CASSRGDLSNQPQHF. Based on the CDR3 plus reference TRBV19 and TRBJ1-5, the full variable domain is DGGITQSPKYLFRKEGQNVTLSCEQNLNHDAMYWYRQDPGQGLRLIYYSQIVNDFQKGDIAEGYSVSREKKESFPLTVTSAQKNPTAFYLCASSRGDLSNQPQHFGDGTRLSIL.

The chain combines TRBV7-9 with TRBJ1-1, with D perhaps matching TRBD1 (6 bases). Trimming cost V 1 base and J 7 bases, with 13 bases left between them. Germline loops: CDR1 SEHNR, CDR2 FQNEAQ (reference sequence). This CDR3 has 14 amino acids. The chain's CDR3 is CASSLDGRGHEAFF. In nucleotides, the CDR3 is TGTGCCAGCAGCTTAGACGGCAGGGGCCATGAAGCTTTCTTT.

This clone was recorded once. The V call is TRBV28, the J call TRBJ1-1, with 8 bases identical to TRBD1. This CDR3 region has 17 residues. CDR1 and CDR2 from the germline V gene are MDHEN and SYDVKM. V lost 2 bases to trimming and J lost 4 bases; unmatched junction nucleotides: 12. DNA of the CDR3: TGTGCCAGCAGTTTAGGGACAGGACTATCCTTGGGCACTGAAGCTTTCTTT. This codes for CASSLGTGLSLGTEAFF.

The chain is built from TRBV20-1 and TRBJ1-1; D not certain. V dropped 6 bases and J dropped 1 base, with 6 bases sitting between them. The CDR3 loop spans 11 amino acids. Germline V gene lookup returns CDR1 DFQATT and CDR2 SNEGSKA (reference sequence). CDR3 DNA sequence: TGCAGTGCCTACAGGAACACTGAAGCTTTCTTT. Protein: CSAYRNTEAFF.

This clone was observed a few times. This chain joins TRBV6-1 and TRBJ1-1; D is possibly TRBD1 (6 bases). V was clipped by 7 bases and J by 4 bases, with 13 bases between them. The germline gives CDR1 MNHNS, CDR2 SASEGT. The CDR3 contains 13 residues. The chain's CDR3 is CASIRQEVTEAFF. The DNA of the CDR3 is TGTGCCAGCATCAGACAGGAGGTCACTGAAGCTTTCTTT.

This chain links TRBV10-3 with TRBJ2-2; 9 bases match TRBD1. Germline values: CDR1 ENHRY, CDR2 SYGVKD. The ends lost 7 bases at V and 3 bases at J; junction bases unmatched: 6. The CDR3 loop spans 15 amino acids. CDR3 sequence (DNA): TGTGCCATCAATCCCGGGACAGGGTACACCGGGGAGCTGTTTTTT. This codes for CAINPGTGYTGELFF.

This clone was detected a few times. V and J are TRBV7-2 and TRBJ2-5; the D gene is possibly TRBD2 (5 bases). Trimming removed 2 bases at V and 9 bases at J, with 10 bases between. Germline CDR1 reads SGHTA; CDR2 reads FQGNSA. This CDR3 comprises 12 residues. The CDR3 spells CASSLNGVAQYF. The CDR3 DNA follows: TGTGCCAGCAGCTTAAACGGGGTAGCCCAGTACTTC.

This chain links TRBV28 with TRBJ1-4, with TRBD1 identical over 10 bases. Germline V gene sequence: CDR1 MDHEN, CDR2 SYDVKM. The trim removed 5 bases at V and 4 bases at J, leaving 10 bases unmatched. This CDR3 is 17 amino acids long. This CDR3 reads CASSQTGTGALNEKLFF. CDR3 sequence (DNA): TGTGCCAGCAGTCAAACGGGGACAGGGGCGCTTAATGAAAAACTGTTTTTT.

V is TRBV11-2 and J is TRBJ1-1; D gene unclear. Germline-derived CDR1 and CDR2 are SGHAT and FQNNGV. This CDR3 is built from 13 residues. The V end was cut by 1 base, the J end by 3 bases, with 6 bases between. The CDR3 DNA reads TGTGCCAGCAGCTTAGTGAGGGACACTGAAGCTTTCTTT. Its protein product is CASSLVRDTEAFF.

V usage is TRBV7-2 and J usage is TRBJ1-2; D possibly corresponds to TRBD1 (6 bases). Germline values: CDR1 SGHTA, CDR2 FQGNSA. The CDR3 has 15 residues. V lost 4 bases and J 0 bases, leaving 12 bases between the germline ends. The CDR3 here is CASSSGQNPNYGYTF. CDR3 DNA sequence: TGTGCCAGCAGCTCCGGACAGAACCCTAACTATGGCTACACCTTC.

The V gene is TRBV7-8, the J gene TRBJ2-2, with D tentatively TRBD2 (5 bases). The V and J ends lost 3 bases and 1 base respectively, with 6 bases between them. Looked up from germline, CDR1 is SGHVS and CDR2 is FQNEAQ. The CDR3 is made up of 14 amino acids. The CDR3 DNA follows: TGTGCCAGCAGCTTCGAGGGGAACACCGGGGAGCTGTTTTTT. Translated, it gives CASSFEGNTGELFF.

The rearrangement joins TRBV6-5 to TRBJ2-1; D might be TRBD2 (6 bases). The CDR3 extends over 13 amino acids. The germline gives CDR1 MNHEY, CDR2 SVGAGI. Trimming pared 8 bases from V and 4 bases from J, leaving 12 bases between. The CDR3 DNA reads TGTGCCAGCTACAGCGGGCCTTACAATGAGCAGTTCTTC. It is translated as CASYSGPYNEQFF.

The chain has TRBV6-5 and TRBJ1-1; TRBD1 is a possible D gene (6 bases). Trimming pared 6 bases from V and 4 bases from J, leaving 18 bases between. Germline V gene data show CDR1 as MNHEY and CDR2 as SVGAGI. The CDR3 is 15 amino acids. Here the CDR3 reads CASRPTGPSGTEAFF. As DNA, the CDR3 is TGTGCCAGCAGACCTACAGGGCCCAGCGGCACTGAAGCTTTCTTT.